The 5 T cell receptor beta chains below come from one sample, sequenced in a study of blood T cells in healthy people across ages. A second about 7 to 11 cycle PCR used barcoded and J-beta primers. One entry per CDR3 protein results from TCRdb running MiXCR on the 5' RACE reads. The sample lists about 1.6 million distinct CDR3 sequences; 34% were seen once. The sequencing sample was made of blood. The source of these receptors is a woman younger than 45 in good health.

This clonotype has just a few counts. This rearrangement joins TRBV15 to TRBJ2-7; D unclear. The CDR3 loop spans 12 amino acids. The germline V and J ends were trimmed by 3 bases and 4 bases, with 7 bases remaining between them. Germline CDR1 and CDR2: LNHNV and YYDKDF (reference sequence). The chain's CDR3 is CATSRVEYEQYF. The CDR3 DNA follows: TGTGCCACCAGCAGGGTGGAATACGAGCAGTACTTC.

The rearrangement joins TRBV20-1 to TRBJ2-2; the D call may be TRBD1 or TRBD2 (5 bases each). Germline-derived CDR1 and CDR2 are DFQATT and SNEGSKA (reference sequence). The CDR3 spans 16 residues. The V end was cut by 5 bases, the J end by 7 bases, with 23 bases between. CDR3: CSADYYDEGSNGELFF. In DNA, the CDR3 is TGCAGTGCTGACTATTACGACGAGGGGTCTAACGGGGAGCTGTTTTTT.

This clonotype showed up just once. The rearrangement uses TRBV2 and TRBJ1-4; the D is unclear. Germline V gives CDR1 SNHLY, CDR2 FYNNEI. Trimming took off 6 bases at V and 6 bases at J, with 14 bases between the two ends. This CDR3 region has 14 residues. The CDR3 protein is CASRLGRTDEKLFF. The CDR3 bases are TGTGCCAGCAGGCTAGGACGGACCGATGAAAAACTGTTTTTT.

The rearrangement uses TRBV4-1 and TRBJ2-1; weak D call: TRBD2 (6 bases). The CDR3 totals 16 residues. CDR1 is MGHRA and CDR2 is YSYEKL in the germline V gene. With 0 bases removed from V and 0 bases from J, the gap between germline ends came to 9 bases. The CDR3 region is CASSQDDGSSYNEQFF. The CDR3 DNA is TGCGCCAGCAGCCAAGATGACGGGAGCTCCTACAATGAGCAGTTCTTC.

This clonotype was recorded only once. This rearrangement joins TRBV11-2 to TRBJ2-5, with 10 nucleotides matching TRBD2. The J call is uncertain, as TRBJ2-7 better fits the DNA end. This CDR3 is built from 17 residues. The germline V gene encodes CDR1 SGHAT and CDR2 FQNNGV. The CDR3 region has the DNA TGTGCCAGCAGCGAGGCCCGCCCGGGACTAGCGCCCATCGAGCAGTACTTC. This encodes CASSEARPGLAPIEQYF.